What follows are 30 T cell receptor beta chains derived from one specimen sequenced in a study of CD8 T cells in Susac syndrome. Random hexamers primed reverse transcription of roughly 0.5 to 1 ug RNA. TCRdb independently ran MiXCR on the immunoSEQ multiplex PCR reads; one entry per CDR3 protein. The data show around 150,000 distinct CDR3 sequences, with 95% seen just once and about 0.08% held by the top ten. The specimen was CD4+ T cells from PBMCs. The receptors here all came from a human donor with Susac syndrome.

The CDR3 DNA reads as TGTGCCACCAGCATCAGACAGGGGATTGCTTTCTTT. It specifies CATSIRQGIAFF. The chain couples TRBV15 to TRBJ1-1; 8 bases are a match to TRBD1. Germline loops: CDR1 LNHNV, CDR2 YYDKDF (reference sequence). The CDR3 contains 12 residues. Unmatched junction bases numbered 6, after V lost 4 bases and J lost 11 bases.

This clonotype has at least ten counts. One end of the junction fails to match germline, which may point to a read error. The chain recombines TRBV5-1 with TRBJ2-5; D gene uncertain. The germline V gene encodes CDR1 SGHRS and CDR2 YFSETQ. The CDR3 loop spans 11 amino acids. CDR3 in DNA: TGTGCCAGCAGCTTTCAAGAGACCCAGTACTTC. It codes for CASSFQETQYF.

The J gene is TRBJ2-3, the V gene TRBV11-2; 14 bases agree with TRBD2. V lost 5 bases to trimming and J lost 5 bases; unmatched junction nucleotides: 6. This CDR3 region has 16 residues. Per germline, CDR1 SGHAT and CDR2 FQNNGV. The CDR3 reads CASSSQGLAGGDTQYF. The CDR3 nucleotides read TGTGCCAGCAGCAGCCAAGGACTAGCGGGAGGAGATACGCAGTATTTT.

The chain joins TRBV20-1 to TRBJ1-5; D not certain. The CDR3 has 15 residues. Germline assignment: CDR1 DFQATT and CDR2 SNEGSKA (reference sequence). Trimming stripped 3 bases from V and 0 bases from J, with 12 bases between. CDR3 in DNA: TGCAGTGCTAGTCGCTCGGGGAGTAGCAATCAGCCCCAGCATTTT. This sequence encodes CSASRSGSSNQPQHF.

The chain recombines TRBV28 with TRBJ2-7, with D perhaps matching TRBD1 (6 bases). The CDR3 spans 12 residues. From germline, CDR1 is MDHEN and CDR2 SYDVKM. Between the trimmed V and J ends, which lost 10 bases and 5 bases, there was a span of 15 bases. The CDR3 DNA reads as TGTGCCATCCGAGGAACAGGGCACGAGCAGTACTTC. Translating gives CAIRGTGHEQYF.

This chain joins TRBV5-6 and TRBJ2-6; D might be TRBD1 (6 bases). Trimming pared 2 bases from V and 2 bases from J, leaving 11 bases between. Germline V lookup: CDR1 SGHDT, CDR2 YYEEEE. The CDR3 is 16 amino acids. DNA for the CDR3: TGTGCCAGCAGCTTCAGGGGTCAAGCTGGGGCCAACGTCCTGACTTTC. Its translation is CASSFRGQAGANVLTF.

This chain uses TRBV20-1 with TRBJ2-3, with D unresolved. From germline, CDR1 is DFQATT and CDR2 SNEGSKA (reference sequence). The CDR3 loop spans 11 amino acids. The CDR3 DNA sequence: TGCAGGTCCCCAAGCGAAGATACGCAGTATTTT. Protein product: CRSPSEDTQYF.

V is TRBV27 and J is TRBJ1-6; 8 bases are a match to TRBD1. The trim removed 0 bases at V and 7 bases at J, leaving 2 bases unmatched. This CDR3 is built from 15 residues. Germline CDR1 MNHEY, CDR2 SMNVEV (reference sequence). CDR3 in amino acids: CASSLSWTGNSPLHF. CDR3 DNA sequence: TGTGCCAGCAGTTTATCGTGGACAGGGAATTCACCCCTCCACTTT.

The chain carries TRBV9 and TRBJ1-1, with D hard to call. The CDR3 totals 15 residues. The ends were cut back, 0 bases at V and 0 bases at J, with 9 bases in the middle. Per the germline V gene, CDR1 is SGDLS and CDR2 is YYNGEE. CDR3 DNA: TGTGCCAGCAGCGTAGGGAGGTCTATGAACACTGAAGCTTTCTTT. It encodes CASSVGRSMNTEAFF.

This chain connects TRBV29-1 to TRBJ2-1; TRBD1 agrees at 7 bases. This CDR3 comprises 13 residues. The J segment lost 4 bases and the V segment lost 7 bases, leaving 7 bases of the junction unmatched. Germline V lookup: CDR1 SQVTM, CDR2 ANQGSEA. This CDR3 is CSGGEDRYNEQFF. The CDR3 nucleotides read TGCAGCGGGGGCGAGGACAGGTACAATGAGCAGTTCTTC.

The V gene is TRBV4-2, the J gene TRBJ1-3, with D uncertain. Germline V lookup: CDR1 LGHNA, CDR2 YNFKEQ. Deletions cut 0 bases from V and 4 bases from J, with 10 bases between. The CDR3 length is 15 residues. The CDR3: CASSQDGNGGNTIYF. As DNA, the CDR3 is TGTGCCAGCAGCCAAGACGGTAACGGCGGAAACACCATATATTTT.

In this sample, this clonotype turned up once. The chain carries TRBV7-3 and TRBJ2-5; either TRBD1 or TRBD2 may supply D (5 bases each). Trimming took off 2 bases at V and 1 base at J, with 17 bases between the two ends. Germline CDR1 is SGHTA and CDR2 is FQGTGA. The CDR3 contains 17 residues. DNA of the CDR3: TGTGCCAGCAGCTTATTTGGTGAAGGGACGTTCCAAGAGACCCAGTACTTC. Protein sequence: CASSLFGEGTFQETQYF.

CDR3 sequence reads: CASSKPGQGLEQYF. DNA of the CDR3: TGCGCCAGCAGCAAGCCCGGACAGGGCCTCGAGCAGTACTTC. The chain links TRBV4-1 to TRBJ2-7; 8 bases map to TRBD1. The junction had 9 bases not matched to a gene; V was cut back by 5 bases and J by 6 bases. Germline CDR1 is MGHRA and CDR2 is YSYEKL. This CDR3 spans 14 amino acids.

The chain is built from TRBV6-2 or TRBV6-3 and TRBJ2-7; D unclear. V was trimmed by 7 bases and J by 7 bases, leaving 20 bases between them. In germline, CDR1 is MNHEY, CDR2 SVGEGT. The CDR3 covers 14 residues. The CDR3 region has the DNA TGTGCCAGCACTTTCCATCCCGGGCAGCCTGAGCAGTACTTC. It translates to CASTFHPGQPEQYF.

The DNA for the CDR3 is TGTGCCAGCTCCTCGGGACAGGGTCGCGAGCAGTACTTC. Translated, it gives CASSSGQGREQYF. The gene calls are TRBV18 and TRBJ2-7; 9 positions match TRBD1. Unmatched junction bases numbered 6, after V lost 6 bases and J lost 6 bases. CDR1 is KGHSH and CDR2 is LQKENI in the germline V gene. CDR3 length: 13 amino acids.

CDR3 residues: CASSGRGAGAQPQHF. The DNA for the CDR3 is TGTGCCAGCAGTGGCAGGGGCGCTGGGGCTCAGCCCCAGCATTTT. The J gene is TRBJ1-5, the V gene TRBV28; possibly TRBD1 for D (6 bases). This CDR3 region has 15 residues. Germline V gives CDR1 MDHEN, CDR2 SYDVKM. V was shortened by 5 bases and J by 6 bases, with 17 bases between the two germline ends.

V is TRBV20-1 and J is TRBJ1-1; D call uncertain. The CDR3 contains 17 residues. Trimming removed 0 bases at V and 0 bases at J, with 17 bases between. CDR1 and CDR2 (germline): DFQATT, SNEGSKA (reference sequence). In DNA form, the CDR3 reads TGCAGTGCTAGAGATCAGAGGCAGCCAACCCTGAACACTGAAGCTTTCTTT. This codes for CSARDQRQPTLNTEAFF.

Here the CDR3 reads CSVGGRTTSYEQYF. DNA of the CDR3: TGCAGCGTTGGGGGCCGGACTACTTCCTACGAGCAGTACTTC. The genes are TRBV29-1 and TRBJ2-7, with D perhaps TRBD2 (6 bases). Trimming removed 4 bases at V and 1 base at J, with 14 bases between. From germline, CDR1 is SQVTM and CDR2 ANQGSEA. The CDR3 sequence is 14 residues long.

V and J are TRBV3-1 and TRBJ1-2, with D tentatively TRBD1 (5 bases). Germline values: CDR1 LGHDT, CDR2 YNNKEL (reference sequence). This CDR3 comprises 12 residues. V lost 8 bases to trimming and J lost 5 bases, with 12 bases between them. The CDR3 region has the DNA TGTGCCAGCGGTCAGGGTCGGTATGGCTACACCTTC. Translation gives CASGQGRYGYTF.

This clonotype has just one count. The V call is TRBV11-2, the J call TRBJ2-1; TRBD2 matches 8 bases. CDR3 length: 16 residues. Germline lookup yields CDR1 SGHAT and CDR2 FQNNGV. Unmatched junction bases numbered 1, after V lost 0 bases and J lost 0 bases. The CDR3 spells CASSLDLAGSYNEQFF. CDR3 nucleotides: TGTGCCAGCAGCTTAGACCTAGCGGGCTCCTACAATGAGCAGTTCTTC.

CDR3 sequence: CASSDTTGAGYTF. DNA of the CDR3: TGTGCCAGCAGTGACACGACAGGTGCTGGCTACACCTTC. The V and J genes are TRBV6-4 and TRBJ1-2; D perhaps matches TRBD1 (6 bases). The CDR3 has 13 amino acids. Per the germline V gene, CDR1 is MRHNA and CDR2 is SNTAGT. Between the trimmed V and J ends, which lost 2 bases and 7 bases, there was a span of 11 bases.

This clonotype was seen only a few times. This rearrangement joins TRBV12-3 or TRBV12-4 to TRBJ2-2; weak D call: TRBD1 (6 bases). V lost 5 bases, J lost 5 bases, and 9 bases lay in between. There are 13 residues in the CDR3. CDR3 nucleotides: TGTGCCAGCAGTCTACAGGGTACCGGGGAGCTGTTTTTT. It yields the protein CASSLQGTGELFF.

The chain couples TRBV3-1 to TRBJ2-1; TRBD2 might be the D (5 bases). V was clipped by 4 bases and J by 2 bases, with 9 bases between them. Germline CDR1 LGHDT, CDR2 YNNKEL (reference sequence). This CDR3 comprises 14 residues. DNA of the CDR3: TGTGCCAGCAGCCCACCTAGCCCCTACAATGAGCAGTTCTTC. This gives the protein CASSPPSPYNEQFF.

V gene TRBV5-1 combines with J gene TRBJ1-2; no definite D call. Germline values: CDR1 SGHRS, CDR2 YFSETQ. The CDR3 length is 12 residues. Trimming cost V 0 bases and J 6 bases, with 6 bases left between them. CDR3 nucleotides: TGCGCCAGCAGCTTGGCGGGGAATGGCTACACCTTC. This sequence encodes CASSLAGNGYTF.

This chain links TRBV5-1 with TRBJ2-7, with unresolved D. Trimming pared 1 base from V and 0 bases from J, leaving 11 bases between. The CDR3 contains 15 residues. Germline assignment: CDR1 SGHRS and CDR2 YFSETQ. The CDR3 loop is CASSLNVVGSYEQYF. The DNA for the CDR3 is TGCGCCAGCAGCTTGAACGTGGTCGGCTCCTACGAGCAGTACTTC.

The gene calls are TRBV29-1 and TRBJ2-5, with TRBD2 identical over 15 bases. The CDR3 is 14 amino acids. After removal of 7 bases from V and 5 bases from J, the junction contained 5 bases not matched to a gene. Looked up from germline, CDR1 is SQVTM and CDR2 is ANQGSEA. The CDR3 sequence is CSAWTSGGGETQYF. The CDR3, as DNA: TGCAGCGCTTGGACTAGCGGGGGGGGTGAGACCCAGTACTTC.

Here the CDR3 reads CASSQDRTGDGYTF. CDR3 sequence (DNA): TGCGCCAGCAGCCAAGATCGAACAGGGGATGGCTACACCTTC. The V and J genes are TRBV4-1 and TRBJ1-2, with 7 bases fitting TRBD1. This CDR3 has 14 residues. Germline V gives CDR1 MGHRA, CDR2 YSYEKL. V trimming: 0 bases; J trimming: 6 bases; junction bases outside the gene matches: 4.

This chain uses TRBV12-3 or TRBV12-4 with TRBJ2-3, with 8 bases identical to TRBD2. The junction had 5 bases not matched to a gene; V was cut back by 6 bases and J by 0 bases. The CDR3 spans 15 residues. CDR3 DNA sequence: TGTGCCAGCAGCGGTAGCGGGACTAGCACAGATACGCAGTATTTT. This translates into CASSGSGTSTDTQYF.

This clonotype appeared a single time. The chain is built from TRBV28 and TRBJ2-7; TRBD1 or TRBD2 may be the D gene (6 bases each). The germline V gene encodes CDR1 MDHEN and CDR2 SYDVKM. The CDR3 contains 15 residues. Trimming left V 9 bases short and J 0 bases short, with 18 bases between. CDR3 sequence: CASQSGGPLSYEQYF. In DNA, the CDR3 is TGTGCCAGTCAGTCTGGGGGGCCGCTCTCCTACGAGCAGTACTTC. The variable domain in full, with the rest retrieved from reference TRBV28 and TRBJ2-7, is DVKVTQSSRYLVKRTGEKVFLECVQDMDHENMFWYRQDPGLGLRLIYFSYDVKMKEKGDIPEGYSVSREKKERFSLILESASTNQTSMYLCASQSGGPLSYEQYFGPGTRLTVT.

The chain joins TRBV14 to TRBJ2-2; D is uncertain. Germline V gives CDR1 SGHDN, CDR2 FVKESK. This CDR3 has 17 residues. The ends were cut back, 6 bases at V and 0 bases at J, with 17 bases in the middle. The CDR3 DNA reads as TGTGCCAGCAGTCTTTCGTTGACCGGCGCGAACACCGGGGAGCTGTTTTTT. It translates to CASSLSLTGANTGELFF.